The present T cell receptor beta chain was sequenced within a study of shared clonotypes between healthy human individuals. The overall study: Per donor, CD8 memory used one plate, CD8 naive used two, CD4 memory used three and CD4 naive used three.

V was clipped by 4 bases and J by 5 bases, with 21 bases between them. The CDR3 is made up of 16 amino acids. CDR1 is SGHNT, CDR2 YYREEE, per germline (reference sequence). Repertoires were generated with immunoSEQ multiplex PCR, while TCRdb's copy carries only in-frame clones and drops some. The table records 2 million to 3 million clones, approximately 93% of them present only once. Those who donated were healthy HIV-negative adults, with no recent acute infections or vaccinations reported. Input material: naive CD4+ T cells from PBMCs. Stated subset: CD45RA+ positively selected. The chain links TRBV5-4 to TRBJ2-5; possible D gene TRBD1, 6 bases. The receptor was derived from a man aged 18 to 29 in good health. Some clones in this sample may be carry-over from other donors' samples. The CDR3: CASSGARRGIRETQYF. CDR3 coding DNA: TGTGCCAGCAGCGGCGCACGCAGGGGTATCAGGGAGACCCAGTACTTC.